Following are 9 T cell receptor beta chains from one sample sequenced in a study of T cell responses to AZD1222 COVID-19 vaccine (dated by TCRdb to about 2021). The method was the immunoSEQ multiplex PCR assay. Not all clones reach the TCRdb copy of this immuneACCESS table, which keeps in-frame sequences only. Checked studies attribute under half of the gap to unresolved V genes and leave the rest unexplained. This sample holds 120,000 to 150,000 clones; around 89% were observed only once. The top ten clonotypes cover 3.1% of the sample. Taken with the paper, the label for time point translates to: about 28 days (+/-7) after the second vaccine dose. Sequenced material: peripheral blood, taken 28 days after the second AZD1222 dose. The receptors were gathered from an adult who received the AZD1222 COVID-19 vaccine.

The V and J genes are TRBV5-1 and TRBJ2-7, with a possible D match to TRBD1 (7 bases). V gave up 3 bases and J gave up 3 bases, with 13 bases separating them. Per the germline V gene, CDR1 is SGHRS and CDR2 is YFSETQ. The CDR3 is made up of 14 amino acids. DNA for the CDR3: TGCGCCAGCAGCTGGACAGGAGGGGGCTACGAGCAGTACTTC. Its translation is CASSWTGGGYEQYF. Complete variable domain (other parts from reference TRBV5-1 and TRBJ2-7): KAGVTQTPRYLIKTRGQQVTLSCSPISGHRSVSWYQQTPGQGLQFLFEYFSETQRNKGNFPGRFSGRQFSNSRSEMNVSTLELGDSALYLCASSWTGGGYEQYFGPGTRLTVT.

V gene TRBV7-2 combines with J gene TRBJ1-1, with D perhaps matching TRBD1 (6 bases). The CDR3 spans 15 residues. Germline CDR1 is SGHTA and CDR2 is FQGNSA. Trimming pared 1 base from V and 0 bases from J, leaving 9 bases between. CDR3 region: CASSLGTAMNTEAFF. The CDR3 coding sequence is TGTGCCAGCAGCTTAGGGACAGCCATGAACACTGAAGCTTTCTTT.

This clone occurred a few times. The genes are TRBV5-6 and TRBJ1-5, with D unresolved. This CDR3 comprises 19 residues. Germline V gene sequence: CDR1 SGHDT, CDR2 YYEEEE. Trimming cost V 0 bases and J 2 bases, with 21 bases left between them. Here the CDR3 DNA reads TGTGCCAGCAGCTTGGGGTCTGGTGGGATTCCCTGGGGCAATCAGCCCCAGCATTTT. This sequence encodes CASSLGSGGIPWGNQPQHF.

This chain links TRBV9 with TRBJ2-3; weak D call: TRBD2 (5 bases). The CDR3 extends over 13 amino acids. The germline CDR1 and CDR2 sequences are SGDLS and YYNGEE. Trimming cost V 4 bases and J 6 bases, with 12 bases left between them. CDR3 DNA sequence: TGTGCCAGCAGCCTCCGGGGATTGGATACGCAGTATTTT. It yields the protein CASSLRGLDTQYF.

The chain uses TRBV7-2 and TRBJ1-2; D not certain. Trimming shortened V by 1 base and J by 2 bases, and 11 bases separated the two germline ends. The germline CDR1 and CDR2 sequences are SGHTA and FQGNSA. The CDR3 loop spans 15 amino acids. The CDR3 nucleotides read TGTGCCAGCAGCTTAGGAGCTAATCAAAACTATGGCTACACCTTC. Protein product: CASSLGANQNYGYTF.

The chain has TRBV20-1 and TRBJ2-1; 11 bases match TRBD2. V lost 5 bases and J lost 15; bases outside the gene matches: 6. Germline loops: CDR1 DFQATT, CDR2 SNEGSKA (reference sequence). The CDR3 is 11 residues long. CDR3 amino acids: CSAGHGTSGFF. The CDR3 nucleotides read TGCAGTGCTGGCCACGGGACTAGCGGGTTCTTC.

CDR3 sequence (DNA): TGTGCCAGCAGTTTCCCCTGGACAGGGCTGAACACTGAAGCTTTCTTT. This sequence encodes CASSFPWTGLNTEAFF. J is TRBJ1-1 and V is TRBV28; TRBD1 agrees at 8 bases. V gave up 3 bases and J gave up 0 bases; unmatched junction bases: 6. From germline, CDR1 is MDHEN and CDR2 SYDVKM. This CDR3 spans 16 amino acids. Based on the CDR3 plus reference TRBV28 and TRBJ1-1, the full variable domain is DVKVTQSSRYLVKRTGEKVFLECVQDMDHENMFWYRQDPGLGLRLIYFSYDVKMKEKGDIPEGYSVSREKKERFSLILESASTNQTSMYLCASSFPWTGLNTEAFFGQGTRLTVV.

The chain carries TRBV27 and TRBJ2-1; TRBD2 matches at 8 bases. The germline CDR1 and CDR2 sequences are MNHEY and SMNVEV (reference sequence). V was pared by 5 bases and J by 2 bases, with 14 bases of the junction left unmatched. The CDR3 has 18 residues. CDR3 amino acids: CASSGGPAREGAYNEQFF. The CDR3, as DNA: TGTGCCAGCAGTGGTGGTCCTGCCCGGGAGGGTGCCTACAATGAGCAGTTCTTC.

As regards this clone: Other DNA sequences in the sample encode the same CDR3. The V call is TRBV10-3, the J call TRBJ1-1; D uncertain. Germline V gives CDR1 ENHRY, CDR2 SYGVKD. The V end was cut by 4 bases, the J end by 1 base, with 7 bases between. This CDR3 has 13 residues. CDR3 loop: CAISGGKNTEAFF. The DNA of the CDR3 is TGTGCCATCAGTGGGGGAAAGAACACTGAAGCTTTCTTT.